This TCR beta chain was documented in a study of OX40 agonist ivuxolimab in advanced cancers. Using immunoSEQ multiplex PCR, the repertoire was profiled, and TCRdb retains in-frame clones only, with some absent. The sample shows 85,000 to 100,000 clones, 85% to 95% of them seen only once. As concerns this clone: The antigen remains undetermined.

Whole-study findings and limits: Partial responders receiving 0.1-3.0 mg/kg showed among the lowest clonal expansion. CD8+ T cells (on average) carried more expanded clones than CD4+ T cells.

The specimen comprised CD4+ or CD8+ T cells sorted from blood, sampled in a trial of the OX40 agonist ivuxolimab. This sequence was found in an adult with an advanced solid tumor such as melanoma, head and neck, liver or kidney cancer.

CDR3 region: CSVDRGQGQPQHF. CDR3 nucleotides: TGCAGCGTTGACCGGGGGCAGGGGCAGCCCCAGCATTTT. J is TRBJ1-5 and V is TRBV29-1; D might be TRBD1 (6 bases). Germline V gene lookup returns CDR1 SQVTM and CDR2 ANQGSEA. V lost 3 bases and J 7 bases, leaving 13 bases between the germline ends. The CDR3 runs 13 residues.